Below, 13 T cell receptor beta chains from the same sample are listed, as sequenced in a study of OX40 agonist ivuxolimab in advanced cancers. The assay was immunoSEQ multiplex PCR, and TCRdb's table has in-frame clones only and misses some. The data hold under 30,000 clones, with around nine tenths observed a single time. The sample was CD4+ or CD8+ T cells sorted from blood, taken in a trial of the OX40 agonist ivuxolimab. These receptors all come from an adult with an advanced solid tumor such as melanoma, head and neck, liver or kidney cancer.

J is TRBJ1-4 and V is TRBV19; no clear D gene. The germline gives CDR1 LNHDA, CDR2 SQIVND (reference sequence). Trimming stripped 6 bases from V and 5 bases from J, with 10 bases between. The CDR3 contains 13 residues. The CDR3 DNA reads as TGTGCCAGTAGCCTACAGATGAATGAAAAACTGTTTTTT. Residues: CASSLQMNEKLFF.

The chain has TRBV27 and TRBJ1-1, with 10 bases matching TRBD1. Looked up from germline, CDR1 is MNHEY and CDR2 is SMNVEV (reference sequence). J was trimmed by 5 bases and V by 5 bases; bases with no gene match: 5. There are 14 residues in the CDR3. CDR3 sequence: CASSPTGGLTEAFF. For the CDR3, the DNA is TGTGCCAGCAGTCCGACAGGGGGCTTGACTGAAGCTTTCTTT.

This clone was counted once. The chain recombines TRBV27 with TRBJ1-1, with D perhaps TRBD1 (5 bases). Germline V gives CDR1 MNHEY, CDR2 SMNVEV (reference sequence). The CDR3 runs to 14 residues. V lost 3 bases and J 5 bases, leaving 13 bases between the germline ends. In DNA, the CDR3 is TGTGCCAGCAGTTTGTTCGGGGCCTGGACTGAAGCTTTCTTT. Translation: CASSLFGAWTEAFF.

This chain joins TRBV6-5 and TRBJ1-2; weak D call: TRBD1 (5 bases). V was cut by 6 bases and J by 4 bases, with 18 bases left in between. CDR1 and CDR2 (germline): MNHEY, SVGAGI. CDR3 size: 15 residues. The CDR3 here is CASRVKGPSGYGYTF. The CDR3 DNA reads as TGTGCCAGCAGGGTAAAGGGGCCCTCCGGCTATGGCTACACCTTC.

The J gene is TRBJ2-5, the V gene TRBV6-6, with TRBD2 as a possible D gene (6 bases). The CDR3 contains 14 residues. Trimming pared 0 bases from V and 1 base from J, leaving 6 bases between. In germline, CDR1 is MNHNY, CDR2 SVGAGI (reference sequence). In DNA, the CDR3 is TGTGCCAGCAGTTACTCGGGGGGCCAAGAGACCCAGTACTTC. The encoded protein is CASSYSGGQETQYF.

The chain joins TRBV13 to TRBJ1-5; 7 positions match TRBD1. The V segment lost 3 bases and the J segment 7 bases; nucleotides outside the gene matches: 6. Germline CDR1 reads PRHDT; CDR2 reads FYEKMQ (reference sequence). The CDR3 contains 14 residues. CDR3 coding DNA: TGTGCCAGCAGCTTGACAGGGTCGAACCAGCCCCAGCATTTT. Amino acids: CASSLTGSNQPQHF.

The V call is TRBV21-1, the J call TRBJ1-5; TRBD1 is the table's D call and was not checked against the DNA. TRBV21-1 is tagged as a pseudogene. The CDR3 is 15 residues long. The CDR3, as DNA: TGTGCCAGCAGCATTTGCAGGGACAAAACTCAGCCCCAGCATTTT. Its translation: CASSICRDKTQPQHF.

The chain is built from TRBV6-5 and TRBJ1-2; 9 nucleotides align to TRBD1. With 7 bases clipped from V and 5 bases from J, the junction kept 8 bases outside the gene matches. The CDR3 spans 14 residues. CDR1 is MNHEY, CDR2 SVGAGI, per germline. This CDR3 reads CASKRGQGSYGYTF. The CDR3 DNA sequence: TGTGCCAGCAAGCGGGGACAGGGTTCTTATGGCTACACCTTC.

The CDR3 reads CASSLADGTGRSNQPQHF. In DNA, the CDR3 is TGTGCCAGCAGCTTAGCAGATGGGACAGGGAGAAGCAATCAGCCCCAGCATTTT. The rearrangement joins TRBV7-9 to TRBJ1-5, with 9 bases identical to TRBD1. The CDR3 runs 18 residues. CDR1 SEHNR and CDR2 FQNEAQ come from the germline V gene (reference sequence). J gave up 1 base and V 0 bases, and 7 bases lay outside the gene matches.

J is TRBJ1-1 and V is TRBV6-1; the D gene is possibly TRBD1 (5 bases). V was shortened by 3 bases and J by 4 bases, with 9 bases between the two germline ends. The CDR3 is 13 amino acids. CDR1 MNHNS and CDR2 SASEGT come from the germline V gene. The CDR3 sequence: CASSEGVLTEAFF. The CDR3 DNA is TGTGCCAGCAGTGAGGGGGTCCTCACTGAAGCTTTCTTT.

The gene calls are TRBV6-6 and TRBJ1-4; D is ambiguous. Trimming left V 6 bases short and J 7 bases short, with 18 bases between. Germline V gene sequence: CDR1 MNHNY, CDR2 SVGAGI (reference sequence). CDR3 length equals 15 residues. Here the CDR3 reads CASSPGPRWGEKLFF. The CDR3 nucleotides read TGTGCCAGCAGCCCCGGGCCTAGGTGGGGTGAAAAACTGTTTTTT.

This rearrangement joins TRBV10-2 to TRBJ1-1; maybe TRBD1 (5 bases). V gave up 6 bases and J gave up 4 bases, with 15 bases separating them. CDR1 is WSHSY, CDR2 SAAADI, per germline. The CDR3 length is 14 residues. CDR3 loop: CASRGEGRSTEAFF. The CDR3 DNA sequence: TGCGCCAGCAGGGGGGAAGGTAGAAGCACTGAAGCTTTCTTT.

The J gene is TRBJ2-7, the V gene TRBV19, with 8 bases matching TRBD2. The germline V gene encodes CDR1 LNHDA and CDR2 SQIVND (reference sequence). V lost 4 bases, J lost 4 bases, and 15 bases stayed unmatched. There are 17 residues in the CDR3. The CDR3 sequence: CASSTHLLLAEGYEQYF. The CDR3 DNA follows: TGTGCCAGTAGTACCCATTTATTACTAGCGGAGGGTTACGAGCAGTACTTC.